This record looks at one TCR beta chain sequence and its context. Its antigen is currently unknown. PCR was performed using 60 Vbeta and 13 Jbeta primers. TCRdb's copy holds only in-frame clones and misses some; the assay was immunoSEQ multiplex PCR. The sample carries about 190,000 clones, approximately 82% recorded once. This specimen belongs to a study of cytomegalovirus exposure and HLA in healthy donors. Overall study findings and caveats: It was reported in a later analysis that an Asian-associated ancestry cluster showed fewer N-insertions than the roughly 710-donor mean. Among TCR beta chains, those listed as cytomegalovirus-associated numbered some 170. Later work showed greater clonal expansion in HLA-associated TCR beta chains than in equally common others.

Germline loops: CDR1 SGHDN, CDR2 FVKESK. The CDR3 has 16 residues. The trim removed 2 bases at V and 6 bases at J, leaving 9 bases unmatched. The TCR was taken from a woman under 30 in good health and CMV-seropositive. The chain carries TRBV14 and TRBJ2-1; the match to TRBD2 covers 8 bases. The source material was PBMCs. CDR3 bases: TGTGCCAGCAGCCAACTGGGGTTGAGCGGGGGCAATGAGCAGTTCTTC. Protein: CASSQLGLSGGNEQFF.